The entry that follows covers one TCR beta chain sequence. These data are taken from a study of blood T cell repertoires in COVID-19. As for the study in general: T cells, B-cell-depleted T cells, or PBMCs provided the cDNA or gDNA that served as material.

Assay used: immunoSEQ multiplex PCR; TCRdb lists only in-frame clones, some missing. Of some 170,000 clones listed, under 85% were seen once; the top ten hold about 3%. The CDR3 consists of 11 residues. The V gene's germline CDR1 is MDHEN and CDR2 SYDVKM. Trimming removed 5 bases from V and 6 bases from J, with 8 bases in between. The TCR comes from a man aged 65 to 79 with acute or convalescent COVID-19. The chain has TRBV28 and TRBJ2-7; unclear D gene. The sequenced sample was peripheral blood. The CDR3 here is CASSTAGEQYF. The CDR3 DNA reads as TGTGCCAGCAGTACGGCAGGCGAGCAGTACTTC.